The 32 T cell receptor beta chains below come from one sample, sequenced in a study of T cells after yellow fever vaccination. MiXCR was run by TCRdb on the 5' RACE reads, yielding one entry per CDR3 protein. Here the sample spans about 96,000 distinct CDR3 sequences, almost 9% being singletons. The source material was CD8+ T cells not binding an NS4B(214-222) dextramer, sorted from PBMCs, sampled roughly 14 days after the first yellow fever vaccination. The receptor set was obtained from a man in his late teens or twenties who received the YFV17D yellow fever vaccine.

The V and J genes are TRBV10-3 and TRBJ1-6; 7 bases match TRBD1. Germline V gene lookup returns CDR1 ENHRY and CDR2 SYGVKD. V was clipped by 10 bases and J by 9 bases; unmatched bases: 21. The CDR3 loop spans 17 amino acids. DNA for the CDR3: TGTGCCACACACGGATTTATGTGGGGACAGACTACTTCACCCCTCCACTTT. Translation: CATHGFMWGQTTSPLHF.

As to this clonotype: This may be a read error: a much more frequent sequence differs by one nucleotide. The chain links TRBV6-4 to TRBJ2-2, with 8 bases that match TRBD1. CDR1 and CDR2 from the germline V gene are MRHNA and SNTAGT. There are 15 residues in the CDR3. CDR3 DNA sequence: TGTGCCAGCAGTGACGGCAGGGGGCATTCCGGGGAGCTGTCTTTT. This sequence encodes CASSDGRGHSGELSF.

The rearrangement uses TRBV7-6 and TRBJ1-6; 11 bases are a match to TRBD1. Germline trimming cut 5 bases from V and 1 base from J; bases unmatched to any gene: 7. Looked up from germline, CDR1 is SGHVS and CDR2 is FNYEAQ. This CDR3 is 18 amino acids long. CDR3 amino acids: CASSRGQGVDSYNSPLHF. The CDR3, as DNA: TGTGCCAGCAGCCGGGGACAGGGGGTTGATTCCTATAATTCACCCCTCCACTTT.

The rearrangement joins TRBV4-2 to TRBJ1-4; 8 bases agree with TRBD1. Germline V CDR1 and CDR2: LGHNA, YNFKEQ. The CDR3 spans 16 residues. With 0 bases clipped from V and 7 bases from J, the junction kept 7 bases outside the gene matches. Here the CDR3 DNA reads TGTGCCAGCAGCCAAGACGAGGACAGGGTCAGTGAAAAACTGTTTTTT. It encodes CASSQDEDRVSEKLFF.

V gene TRBV28 combines with J gene TRBJ1-6, with TRBD1 as a possible D gene (5 bases). CDR3 size: 17 residues. The germline V gene encodes CDR1 MDHEN and CDR2 SYDVKM. The V gene lost 4 bases and the J gene lost 0 bases, with 13 bases spanning the gap. This CDR3 is CASSWGIASSYNSPLHF. CDR3 nucleotide sequence: TGTGCCAGCAGTTGGGGGATTGCAAGCTCCTATAATTCACCCCTCCACTTT. Complete variable domain (other parts from reference TRBV28 and TRBJ1-6): DVKVTQSSRYLVKRTGEKVFLECVQDMDHENMFWYRQDPGLGLRLIYFSYDVKMKEKGDIPEGYSVSREKKERFSLILESASTNQTSMYLCASSWGIASSYNSPLHFGNGTRLTVT.

This clonotype was seen repeatedly, ten times or more. The rearrangement links TRBV3-1 to TRBJ1-1; D remains unclear. The length of the CDR3 is 12 residues. Trimming took 1 base from V and 4 from J, leaving 4 bases between them. Germline assignment: CDR1 LGHDT and CDR2 YNNKEL (reference sequence). CDR3 DNA: TGTGCCAGCAGCCAAGGGACCACTGAAGCTTTCTTT. Amino acids: CASSQGTTEAFF.

This clonotype was seen a handful of times. The rearrangement links TRBV7-9 to TRBJ1-1; TRBD1 is a possible D gene (5 bases). Trimming pared 4 bases from V and 0 bases from J, leaving 9 bases between. Germline V gene sequence: CDR1 SEHNR, CDR2 FQNEAQ (reference sequence). The CDR3 is 14 residues long. The CDR3 nucleotides read TGTGCCAGCAGCTCGCGACAGATGAACACTGAAGCTTTCTTT. This sequence encodes CASSSRQMNTEAFF. Full variable domain (missing parts from reference TRBV7-9 and TRBJ1-1): DTGVSQNPRHKITKRGQNVTFRCDPISEHNRLYWYRQTLGQGPEFLTYFQNEAQLEKSRLLSDRFSAERPKGSFSTLEIQRTEQGDSAMYLCASSSRQMNTEAFFGQGTRLTVV.

The chain joins TRBV20-1 to TRBJ1-1, with a weak D call TRBD1 (5 bases). The CDR3 spans 13 residues. Germline CDR1 and CDR2: DFQATT and SNEGSKA (reference sequence). V was clipped by 4 bases and J by 5 bases, with 14 bases between them. The CDR3 here is CSAKGRVETEAFF. CDR3 sequence (DNA): TGCAGTGCTAAGGGCAGGGTGGAGACTGAAGCTTTCTTT.

This clonotype was detected a few times. This sequence joins TRBV5-4 and TRBJ2-3; D gene ambiguous. Deletions cut 7 bases from V and 2 bases from J, with 8 bases between. This CDR3 region has 12 residues. Germline values: CDR1 SGHNT, CDR2 YYREEE (reference sequence). The CDR3, as DNA: TGTGCCAGCGCCCAGTACACAGATACGCAGTATTTT. This translates into CASAQYTDTQYF.

There are a few counts of this clonotype. This CDR3 is CASSYSPDSTGNTIYF. The CDR3 DNA is TGTGCCAGCAGTTACTCCCCGGACAGTACGGGAAACACCATATATTTT. The J gene is TRBJ1-3, the V gene TRBV6-2 or TRBV6-3; D might be TRBD1 (6 bases). Deletions cut 0 bases from V and 4 bases from J, with 13 bases between. The CDR3 covers 16 residues. Per the germline V gene, CDR1 is MNHEY and CDR2 is SVGEGT.

The V and J genes are TRBV3-1 and TRBJ1-5; possibly TRBD1 for D (6 bases). This CDR3 comprises 14 residues. The germline CDR1 and CDR2 sequences are LGHDT and YNNKEL (reference sequence). Trimming stripped 5 bases from V and 8 bases from J, with 16 bases between. The CDR3 protein is CASSAEGGEEPQHF. CDR3 bases: TGTGCCAGCAGCGCTGAGGGGGGGGAGGAGCCCCAGCATTTT.

As for this clonotype: Germline and junction disagree at one end, which may indicate a read error. CDR3 sequence: CPSTGFGAQPQHF. Here the CDR3 DNA reads TGTCCCAGCACCGGATTTGGGGCTCAGCCCCAGCATTTT. The chain combines TRBV2 with TRBJ1-5, with D possibly matching TRBD1 (5 bases). Germline V gene data show CDR1 as SNHLY and CDR2 as FYNNEI. This CDR3 is 13 amino acids long.

J is TRBJ1-2 and V is TRBV6-2 or TRBV6-3; D remains ambiguous. The ends were cut back, 2 bases at V and 5 bases at J, with 12 bases in the middle. The CDR3 is 14 residues long. CDR1 and CDR2 (germline): MNHEY, SVGEGT. CDR3 residues: CASSYARTPYGYTF. The CDR3 DNA reads as TGTGCCAGCAGTTACGCCCGGACCCCTTATGGCTACACCTTC.

This clonotype was counted a few times. The chain employs TRBV5-4 and TRBJ2-1, with 7 nucleotides matching TRBD1. CDR1 and CDR2 from the germline V gene are SGHNT and YYREEE (reference sequence). V dropped 4 bases and J dropped 3; count of bases not matched to a gene: 7. The CDR3 loop spans 15 amino acids. CDR3 sequence reads: CASSAGQEIYNEQFF. CDR3 nucleotides: TGTGCCAGCAGCGCTGGACAGGAAATCTACAATGAGCAGTTCTTC.

This clonotype was counted only a few times. The V gene is TRBV5-4, the J gene TRBJ2-1, with 11 bases that match TRBD2. With V trimmed by 4 bases and J by 8 bases, 11 bases remained unmatched. The CDR3 is made up of 16 amino acids. Germline CDR1 is SGHNT and CDR2 is YYREEE (reference sequence). CDR3 region: CASSPILAGGQDEQFF. CDR3 coding DNA: TGTGCCAGCAGCCCTATATTAGCGGGGGGGCAGGATGAGCAGTTCTTC.

This clonotype was seen repeatedly, ten times or more. V and J are TRBV5-1 and TRBJ1-1; D may be TRBD1 (6 bases). Germline assignment: CDR1 SGHRS and CDR2 YFSETQ. This CDR3 has 15 amino acids. V was trimmed by 1 base and J by 0 bases, leaving 10 bases between them. The CDR3 DNA follows: TGCGCCAGCAGCTTGAGGGGGGGACTGAACACTGAAGCTTTCTTT. Translation gives CASSLRGGLNTEAFF.

This clonotype turned up a few times. The chain joins TRBV5-1 to TRBJ2-5; no clear D gene. The CDR3 contains 15 residues. Per the germline V gene, CDR1 is SGHRS and CDR2 is YFSETQ. The V gene lost 5 bases and the J gene lost 3 bases, with 17 bases spanning the gap. This chain's CDR3 is CASSESRPREETQYF. CDR3 coding DNA: TGCGCCAGCAGTGAGAGCCGCCCACGGGAAGAGACCCAGTACTTC.

This clonotype was detected a few times. The V gene is TRBV19, the J gene TRBJ2-1; D remains ambiguous. The V end was cut by 4 bases, the J end by 0 bases, with 10 bases between. This CDR3 spans 15 amino acids. From germline, CDR1 is LNHDA and CDR2 SQIVND (reference sequence). This CDR3 reads CASSTSGSSYNEQFF. DNA of the CDR3: TGTGCCAGTAGTACCTCAGGTAGCTCCTACAATGAGCAGTTCTTC.

This clonotype has ten or more counts. This sequence joins TRBV7-6 and TRBJ2-2; 7 bases line up with TRBD1. Germline V lookup: CDR1 SGHVS, CDR2 FNYEAQ. The CDR3 has 17 residues. The junction had 7 bases not matched to a gene; V was cut back by 3 bases and J by 0 bases. The CDR3 spells CASSFRQGQPNTGELFF. CDR3 nucleotide sequence: TGTGCCAGCAGCTTCCGCCAGGGACAGCCGAACACCGGGGAGCTGTTTTTT.

This clonotype was counted between two and nine times. The genes are TRBV14 and TRBJ1-1; D not certain. CDR3 length equals 15 residues. Germline-derived CDR1 and CDR2 are SGHDN and FVKESK. Between the trimmed V and J ends, which lost 1 base and 4 bases, there was a span of 13 bases. CDR3 nucleotides: TGTGCCAGCAGCCAAGTCCTTGGCTCGGGCACTGAAGCTTTCTTT. It specifies CASSQVLGSGTEAFF.

In this sample, this clonotype turned up many times. The J gene is TRBJ2-7, the V gene TRBV12-3 or TRBV12-4; no reliable D call. V was trimmed by 3 bases and J by 5 bases, leaving 11 bases between them. This CDR3 has 13 amino acids. This chain's CDR3 is CASSFSGVDEQYV. Written as DNA, the CDR3 is TGTGCCAGCAGTTTCAGTGGGGTAGACGAGCAGTACGTC.

This clonotype has just a few counts. The V and J genes are TRBV20-1 and TRBJ1-2; no reliable D call. The CDR3 extends over 12 amino acids. V was cut by 5 bases and J by 4 bases, with 11 bases left in between. Germline values: CDR1 DFQATT, CDR2 SNEGSKA (reference sequence). The CDR3 DNA sequence: TGCAGTGCTGGGGAGTTTGTCTATGGCTACACCTTC. Translated, it gives CSAGEFVYGYTF.

A few counts support this clonotype. The chain uses TRBV2 and TRBJ2-7, with D tentatively TRBD1 (6 bases). The length of the CDR3 is 14 residues. V dropped 7 bases and J dropped 0 bases, with 13 bases sitting between them. Germline values: CDR1 SNHLY, CDR2 FYNNEI. Written as DNA, the CDR3 is TGTGCCAGCACCCAGACAGGATCCTCCTACGAGCAGTACGTC. Translation gives CASTQTGSSYEQYV.

V usage is TRBV9 and J usage is TRBJ2-3; no clear D. Germline CDR1 is SGDLS and CDR2 is YYNGEE. CDR3 length: 14 amino acids. Trimming took 1 base from V and 6 from J, leaving 12 bases between them. As DNA, the CDR3 is TGTGCCAGCAGCGTAAGAGCGATCCCCGATACGCAGTATTTT. Its translation is CASSVRAIPDTQYF.

This clonotype turned up a few times. V gene TRBV6-1 combines with J gene TRBJ1-2, with 10 bases that match TRBD1. CDR3 length: 15 residues. Germline assignment: CDR1 MNHNS and CDR2 SASEGT. V dropped 8 bases and J dropped 7; count of bases not matched to a gene: 13. The CDR3 DNA reads as TGTGCCAGCGGACTGAGTCCGGGACAGGGGTTTGGCTACACCTTC. Protein: CASGLSPGQGFGYTF.

This clonotype was seen ten or more times. This chain joins TRBV3-1 and TRBJ2-7; 7 bases are shared with TRBD2. There are 13 residues in the CDR3. V dropped 1 base and J dropped 3; count of bases not matched to a gene: 0. Germline CDR1 reads LGHDT; CDR2 reads YNNKEL (reference sequence). The CDR3 sequence: CASSQGGGYEQYV. For the CDR3, the DNA is TGTGCCAGCAGCCAAGGGGGGGGCTACGAGCAGTACGTC.

This clonotype was seen a handful of times. The genes are TRBV29-1 and TRBJ2-1, with unresolved D. The V gene's germline CDR1 is SQVTM and CDR2 ANQGSEA. The V end lost 1 base, the J end lost 3 bases, and 10 bases lay between the germline ends. CDR3 length equals 14 residues. The CDR3 spells CSVEGETVYNEQFF. The CDR3 DNA follows: TGCAGCGTTGAAGGCGAGACGGTCTACAATGAGCAGTTCTTC.

V is TRBV29-1 and J is TRBJ2-6; no reliable D call. Germline CDR1 SQVTM, CDR2 ANQGSEA. CDR3 length: 14 residues. Deletions cut 6 bases from V and 1 base from J, with 10 bases between. DNA for the CDR3: TGCAGCGTCATATGGGAATCTGGGGCCAACGTCCTGACTTTC. Translating gives CSVIWESGANVLTF.

This clonotype was counted between two and nine times. The chain carries TRBV11-1 and TRBJ2-2; weak D call: TRBD2 (6 bases). Germline CDR1 and CDR2: SGHAT and FQDESV (reference sequence). CDR3 length: 15 residues. V was cut by 2 bases and J by 2 bases, with 9 bases left in between. In DNA, the CDR3 is TGTGCCAGCAGCTTACGGCGGGGAAACACCGGGGAGCTGTTTTTT. It is translated as CASSLRRGNTGELFF.

The chain recombines TRBV5-4 with TRBJ2-7; 8 nucleotides align to TRBD1. CDR1 is SGHNT, CDR2 YYREEE, per germline (reference sequence). V gave up 4 bases and J gave up 3 bases; unmatched junction bases: 12. CDR3 length: 16 amino acids. The CDR3 sequence is CASSVQGLTGGYEQYF. The CDR3 region has the DNA TGTGCCAGCAGCGTACAGGGACTCACAGGGGGCTACGAGCAGTACTTC.

This chain uses TRBV7-2 with TRBJ2-5; TRBD2 matches at 8 bases. Germline V gene sequence: CDR1 SGHTA, CDR2 FQGNSA. This CDR3 contains 16 residues. J lost 1 base, V lost 1 base, and 5 bases had no gene match. DNA of the CDR3: TGTGCCAGCAGCTTAGTTTTGCGGGGGGCCCAAGAGACCCAGTACTTC. Amino acids: CASSLVLRGAQETQYF.

The chain couples TRBV27 to TRBJ2-2; D might be TRBD2 (5 bases). The germline V gene encodes CDR1 MNHEY and CDR2 SMNVEV (reference sequence). Deletions cut 2 bases from V and 6 bases from J, with 13 bases between. The CDR3 sequence is 15 residues long. The DNA of the CDR3 is TGTGCCAGCAGTTTACAGATCTCGGGATCCGGGGAGCTGTTTTTT. Protein product: CASSLQISGSGELFF.